One and the same sample provided the 15 T cell receptor beta chains below, sequenced in a study of early T cells in non-severe SARS-CoV-2 infection. TCRdb independently ran MiXCR on the 5' RACE reads; one entry per CDR3 protein. The sample lists around 47,000 distinct CDR3 sequences, around 10% occurring once. Sequencing was carried out using whole blood. These receptors were collected from an adult who was a healthcare worker with PCR-confirmed SARS-CoV-2 infection or an uninfected control (not recorded which).

This clonotype qualifies as medium-sized. The chain has TRBV28 and TRBJ2-1, with a tentative D call TRBD1 (5 bases). Trimming took off 3 bases at V and 7 bases at J, with 16 bases between the two ends. Germline V gives CDR1 MDHEN, CDR2 SYDVKM. The CDR3 runs 15 residues. The DNA of the CDR3 is TGTGCCAGCAGTTTCTCGGACACCCTAAGGAATGAGCAGTTCTTC. As protein: CASSFSDTLRNEQFF. Supplemented by reference TRBV28 and TRBJ2-1, the full variable domain reads DVKVTQSSRYLVKRTGEKVFLECVQDMDHENMFWYRQDPGLGLRLIYFSYDVKMKEKGDIPEGYSVSREKKERFSLILESASTNQTSMYLCASSFSDTLRNEQFFGPGTRLTVL.

This clonotype was recorded at least ten times. This chain uses TRBV7-2 with TRBJ2-7; perhaps TRBD1 as D (6 bases). The germline V and J ends were trimmed by 3 bases and 3 bases, with 12 bases remaining between them. From germline, CDR1 is SGHTA and CDR2 FQGNSA. The CDR3 length is 14 residues. The CDR3 nucleotides are TGTGCCAGCAGCTTCCGGGACACCAACTACGAGCAGTACTTC. Translated, it gives CASSFRDTNYEQYF. Drawing the rest from reference TRBV7-2 and TRBJ2-7, the complete variable domain is GAGVSQSPSNKVTEKGKDVELRCDPISGHTALYWYRQSLGQGLEFLIYFQGNSAPDKSGLPSDRFSAERTGGSVSTLTIQRTQQEDSAVYLCASSFRDTNYEQYFGPGTRLTVT.

Ten or more counts support this clonotype. The chain uses TRBV7-8 and TRBJ2-3, with D tentatively TRBD1 or TRBD2 (5 bases each). There are 13 residues in the CDR3. From germline, CDR1 is SGHVS and CDR2 FQNEAQ. V was shortened by 5 bases and J by 4 bases, with 10 bases between the two germline ends. The CDR3 sequence is CASSRDLSDTQYF. The CDR3 nucleotides are TGTGCCAGCAGCCGGGACCTATCAGATACGCAGTATTTT. The whole variable domain, filled in from reference TRBV7-8 and TRBJ2-3, reads GAGVSQSPRYKVAKRGQDVALRCDPISGHVSLFWYQQALGQGPEFLTYFQNEAQLDKSGLPSDRFFAERPEGSVSTLKIQRTQQEDSAVYLCASSRDLSDTQYFGPGTRLTVL.

The sample holds many counts of this clonotype. The genes are TRBV20-1 and TRBJ2-3; 10 bases fit TRBD2. Per germline, CDR1 DFQATT and CDR2 SNEGSKA (reference sequence). After removal of 5 bases from V and 4 bases from J, the junction contained 6 bases not matched to a gene. This CDR3 region has 14 residues. CDR3 sequence: CSAPGLANSDTQYF. The CDR3 DNA follows: TGCAGTGCTCCGGGACTAGCGAATTCAGATACGCAGTATTTT.

This clonotype showed up many times. The chain links TRBV30 to TRBJ1-1; D call uncertain. CDR3 length: 13 residues. V lost 3 bases and J lost 1, with 9 bases in between. CDR1 is GTSNPN and CDR2 is SVGIG in the germline V gene (reference sequence). CDR3 nucleotide sequence: TGTGCCTGGAGCAGCCGGGGGAACACTGAAGCTTTCTTT. As protein: CAWSSRGNTEAFF.

This chain joins TRBV20-1 and TRBJ1-5; possible D gene TRBD1, 5 bases. From germline, CDR1 is DFQATT and CDR2 SNEGSKA (reference sequence). CDR3 length: 14 amino acids. Trimming stripped 4 bases from V and 4 bases from J, with 14 bases between. The CDR3 bases are TGCAGTGCTACTCTTTACGGGGCGAATCAGCCCCAGCATTTT. This encodes CSATLYGANQPQHF.

The chain employs TRBV4-1 and TRBJ2-1, with a tentative D call TRBD2 (6 bases). The V and J ends lost 4 bases and 3 bases respectively, with 10 bases between them. Looked up from germline, CDR1 is MGHRA and CDR2 is YSYEKL. The CDR3 consists of 14 residues. The CDR3 reads CASSPGVLYNEQFF. CDR3 bases: TGCGCCAGCAGCCCGGGGGTCCTCTACAATGAGCAGTTCTTC.

The sample holds many counts of this clonotype. The chain employs TRBV29-1 and TRBJ1-4; D possibly corresponds to TRBD1 (5 bases). Germline CDR1 and CDR2: SQVTM and ANQGSEA. The length of the CDR3 is 13 residues. V was clipped by 5 bases and J by 0 bases, with 7 bases between them. DNA of the CDR3: TGCAGCGTTCGACAGCCAACTAATGAAAAACTGTTTTTT. Residues: CSVRQPTNEKLFF.

A few counts support this clonotype. The chain links TRBV27 to TRBJ1-1; D possibly corresponds to TRBD1 (5 bases). CDR3 length: 13 residues. Trimming cost V 9 bases and J 6 bases, with 17 bases left between them. Germline CDR1 is MNHEY and CDR2 is SMNVEV (reference sequence). The CDR3 reads CASGADGRAEAFF. As DNA, the CDR3 is TGTGCCAGTGGGGCGGACGGACGGGCTGAAGCTTTCTTT.

On this clonotype itself: This could be a read error, since a much larger clone is one nucleotide away. The chain uses TRBV20-1 and TRBJ1-1, with unresolved D. In germline, CDR1 is DFQATT, CDR2 SNEGSKA (reference sequence). CDR3 length: 14 residues. The CDR3 reads CRAPPGDRICEAFF. The DNA for the CDR3 is TGCAGAGCACCCCCCGGGGATAGAATATGTGAAGCTTTCTTT.

This clonotype was detected ten times or more. The V gene is TRBV2, the J gene TRBJ2-1, with D perhaps TRBD1 or TRBD2 (5 bases each). CDR3 size: 15 residues. Germline CDR1 is SNHLY and CDR2 is FYNNEI. Trimming took 5 bases from V and 8 from J, leaving 19 bases between them. The CDR3 coding sequence is TGTGCCAGCAGTTCCAGCAGGGAGACTTGGGATGAGCAGTTCTTC. Translated, it gives CASSSSRETWDEQFF.

This clonotype was counted many times. J is TRBJ2-3 and V is TRBV11-2; TRBD2 aligns across 11 bases. The CDR3 is 16 amino acids. The germline V gene encodes CDR1 SGHAT and CDR2 FQNNGV. The V segment lost 2 bases and the J segment 3 bases; nucleotides outside the gene matches: 4. The CDR3: CASSLTIAGGTDTQYF. CDR3 in DNA: TGTGCCAGCAGCTTAACTATAGCGGGGGGGACAGATACGCAGTATTTT.

This clonotype was found many times. The chain employs TRBV12-3 or TRBV12-4 and TRBJ2-1; D call uncertain. Trimming cost V 1 base and J 3 bases, with 10 bases left between them. The CDR3 is 15 amino acids. CDR3 nucleotides: TGTGCCAGCAGTTTAGATTTAGGTGGCTACAATGAGCAGTTCTTC. Protein sequence: CASSLDLGGYNEQFF.

This rearrangement joins TRBV21-1 to TRBJ2-5; TRBD2, as called in the table, went unchecked against the DNA. TRBV21-1 is a recognized pseudogene. This CDR3 has 17 residues. The CDR3 nucleotides read TGTGCCAGCAGCAACCCTTCGGGACTCAAGAAGGAGGAGACCCAGTACTTC. Amino acid sequence: CASSNPSGLKKEETQYF.

In this sample, this clonotype is medium-sized. The chain couples TRBV7-2 to TRBJ2-5; D unresolved. Germline assignment: CDR1 SGHTA and CDR2 FQGNSA. This CDR3 is built from 14 residues. Trimming cost V 0 bases and J 1 base, with 6 bases left between them. This CDR3 is CASSLALSQETQYF. In DNA, the CDR3 is TGTGCCAGCAGCTTAGCGCTATCCCAAGAGACCCAGTACTTC.